This T cell receptor beta chain was sequenced in a study of blood T cell repertoires in COVID-19. Study details: Acute and convalescent COVID-19 samples came from the United States, Italy and Spain. The cDNA or gDNA used as material had been derived from T cells, B-cell-depleted T cells, or PBMCs.

In the authors' workflow: Reference gene primer amplification in the assay estimated nucleated cell counts. This table comes from immunoSEQ multiplex PCR, and its TCRdb copy is limited to in-frame clones, with some not included. D and trimming were read from the DNA, whereas the V and J calls and clone size are those reported in that table. The sample holds roughly 49,000 clones, more than 70% seen once. Trimming cost V 5 bases and J 4 bases, with 11 bases left between them. The germline gives CDR1 MGHDK, CDR2 SYGVNS. This CDR3 is built from 13 residues. The TCR sequence derives from a woman over 75 with acute or convalescent COVID-19. The sequenced material came from peripheral blood. The chain recombines TRBV25-1 with TRBJ1-1; no definite D call. CDR3 residues: CASSLSTTTEAFF. The CDR3 bases are TGTGCCAGCAGTTTATCCACTACCACTGAAGCTTTCTTT.